Given below is one T cell receptor (beta chain) in context. The sample comes from a study of shared clonotypes between healthy human individuals. Per germline, CDR1 SGHRS and CDR2 YFSETQ. Trimming stripped 1 base from V and 2 bases from J, with 9 bases between. The CDR3 length is 14 residues. Method: immunoSEQ multiplex PCR; TCRdb's copy keeps in-frame clones and lacks some. The table records almost 750,000 clones, about two thirds of them present only once. Sequenced: memory CD4+ T cells sorted from blood. As to subset: CD45RA-negative fraction. V and J are TRBV5-1 and TRBJ1-1; maybe TRBD1 (6 bases). This receptor was obtained from a woman in her twenties or thirties in good health. CDR3 region: CASSLYRDNTEAFF. The CDR3, as DNA: TGCGCCAGCAGCTTGTACAGGGATAACACTGAAGCTTTCTTT.